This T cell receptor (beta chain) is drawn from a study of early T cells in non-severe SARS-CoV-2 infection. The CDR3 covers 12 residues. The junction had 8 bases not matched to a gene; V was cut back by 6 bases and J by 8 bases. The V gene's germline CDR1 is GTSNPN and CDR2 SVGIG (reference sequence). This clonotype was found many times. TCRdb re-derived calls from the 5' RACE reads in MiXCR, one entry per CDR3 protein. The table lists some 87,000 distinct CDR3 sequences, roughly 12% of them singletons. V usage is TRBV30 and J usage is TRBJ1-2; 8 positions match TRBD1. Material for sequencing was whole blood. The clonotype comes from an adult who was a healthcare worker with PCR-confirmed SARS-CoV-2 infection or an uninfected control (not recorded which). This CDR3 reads CACIQGAGGYTF. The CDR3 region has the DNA TGTGCCTGCATTCAGGGGGCGGGAGGCTACACCTTC.